The 16 T cell receptor beta chains listed next were all sequenced from one sample in a study of OX40 agonist ivuxolimab in advanced cancers. Sequenced by immunoSEQ multiplex PCR; TCRdb stores in-frame clones only, minus some. The repertoire holds tens of thousands of clones, with approximately 90% as singletons. The specimen was CD4+ or CD8+ T cells sorted from blood, collected in a trial of the OX40 agonist ivuxolimab. These receptors were taken from an adult with an advanced solid tumor such as melanoma, head and neck, liver or kidney cancer.

The chain couples TRBV7-2 to TRBJ1-1; D is ambiguous. V lost 10 bases to trimming and J lost 1 base, with 7 bases between them. The CDR3 has 11 residues. In germline, CDR1 is SGHTA, CDR2 FQGNSA. Here the CDR3 DNA reads TGTGCCACGGGAGAGAACACTGAAGCTTTCTTT. Residues: CATGENTEAFF.

The CDR3: CASSLRGITGTVPGRELFF. The DNA of the CDR3 is TGTGCCAGCAGCTTAAGGGGGATAACCGGGACAGTACCGGGCCGGGAGCTGTTTTTT. This rearrangement joins TRBV11-2 to TRBJ2-2; 7 bases fit TRBD1. V shed 2 bases, J shed 9 bases, and the junction held 21 bases outside the gene matches. The CDR3 runs to 19 residues. Looked up from germline, CDR1 is SGHAT and CDR2 is FQNNGV.

The rearrangement uses TRBV7-9 and TRBJ2-1; D is uncertain. Germline lookup yields CDR1 SEHNR and CDR2 FQNEAQ (reference sequence). The CDR3 totals 14 residues. V was shortened by 4 bases and J by 4 bases, with 11 bases between the two germline ends. The CDR3 protein is CASSSLKTYNEQFF. The CDR3 DNA is TGTGCCAGCAGCTCCCTAAAAACGTACAATGAGCAGTTCTTC. Filled out from reference TRBV7-9 and TRBJ2-1, the complete variable domain reads DTGVSQNPRHKITKRGQNVTFRCDPISEHNRLYWYRQTLGQGPEFLTYFQNEAQLEKSRLLSDRFSAERPKGSFSTLEIQRTEQGDSAMYLCASSSLKTYNEQFFGPGTRLTVL.

The rearrangement uses TRBV5-1 and TRBJ2-5; 8 bases fit TRBD2. J was trimmed by 5 bases and V by 4 bases; bases with no gene match: 10. CDR1 and CDR2 (germline): SGHRS, YFSETQ. The CDR3 covers 15 residues. The CDR3 region is CASSQGLGGMETQYF. CDR3 DNA sequence: TGCGCCAGCAGCCAGGGACTAGGGGGGATGGAGACCCAGTACTTC.

The chain is built from TRBV10-1 and TRBJ1-1; D gene ambiguous. The V end lost 5 bases, the J end lost 0 bases, and 7 bases lay between the germline ends. The CDR3 has 13 residues. Germline lookup yields CDR1 WNHNN and CDR2 SYGVQD (reference sequence). The chain's CDR3 is CASSKGMNTEAFF. The CDR3, as DNA: TGCGCCAGCAGTAAGGGAATGAACACTGAAGCTTTCTTT.

This CDR3 is CASSPNRGSTSTDTQYF. Written as DNA, the CDR3 is TGTGCCAGCAGTCCGAACAGGGGTTCGACTAGCACAGATACGCAGTATTTT. The chain recombines TRBV27 with TRBJ2-3; 7 bases agree with TRBD1. Germline lookup yields CDR1 MNHEY and CDR2 SMNVEV (reference sequence). The CDR3 has 17 residues. Trimming removed 5 bases from V and 0 bases from J; junction bases left unmatched: 11.

The V gene is TRBV18, the J gene TRBJ2-7; D call uncertain. V lost 6 bases and J lost 0, with 18 bases in between. Germline CDR1 KGHSH, CDR2 LQKENI. The CDR3 is made up of 16 amino acids. CDR3 in DNA: TGTGCCAGCTCCCTTGCTGTACTATCGCTCTCCTACGAGCAGTACTTC. It encodes CASSLAVLSLSYEQYF.

This clone appeared once. This rearrangement joins TRBV29-1 to TRBJ2-3; TRBD2 agrees at 12 bases. This CDR3 contains 14 residues. CDR1 and CDR2 (germline): SQVTM, ANQGSEA. J lost 6 bases, V lost 6 bases, and 7 bases had no gene match. The CDR3, as DNA: TGCAGCGTATCGACTAGCGGGGGTGGGGATACGCAGTATTTT. Encoded protein: CSVSTSGGGDTQYF.

The chain combines TRBV5-1 with TRBJ2-3, with no clear D. V lost 4 bases and J lost 0, with 9 bases in between. The CDR3 loop spans 14 amino acids. Germline V lookup: CDR1 SGHRS, CDR2 YFSETQ. CDR3 in DNA: TGCGCCAGCAGCGCTGGTACTAGCACAGATACGCAGTATTTT. Translated, it gives CASSAGTSTDTQYF. Complete variable domain (other parts from reference TRBV5-1 and TRBJ2-3): KAGVTQTPRYLIKTRGQQVTLSCSPISGHRSVSWYQQTPGQGLQFLFEYFSETQRNKGNFPGRFSGRQFSNSRSEMNVSTLELGDSALYLCASSAGTSTDTQYFGPGTRLTVL.

Here the CDR3 DNA reads TGTGCCAGCAGTCCTTTTCCCACAGATACGCAGTATTTT. Its protein product is CASSPFPTDTQYF. The rearrangement joins TRBV11-2 to TRBJ2-3, with D unclear. The CDR3 totals 13 residues. With 6 bases removed from V and 2 bases from J, the gap between germline ends came to 9 bases. CDR1 and CDR2 from the germline V gene are SGHAT and FQNNGV.

In DNA form, the CDR3 reads TGTGCCAGTAGTATAGATTCTGGCGTAGATACGCAGTATTTT. Translating gives CASSIDSGVDTQYF. The V and J genes are TRBV19 and TRBJ2-3; no clear D. Germline CDR1 LNHDA, CDR2 SQIVND (reference sequence). The CDR3 spans 14 residues. Between the trimmed V and J ends, which lost 0 bases and 5 bases, there was a span of 9 bases.

V is TRBV10-3 and J is TRBJ2-7; TRBD1 or TRBD2 may be the D gene (5 bases each). The CDR3 extends over 16 amino acids. The germline V gene encodes CDR1 ENHRY and CDR2 SYGVKD. V was pared by 2 bases and J by 4 bases, with 18 bases between. The DNA of the CDR3 is TGTGCCATCAGTGAGAAGGGGCCCTCAGAGGGGTACGAGCAGTACTTC. This codes for CAISEKGPSEGYEQYF.

V gene TRBV5-1 combines with J gene TRBJ1-3; TRBD1 aligns across 9 bases. CDR3 length: 16 residues. In germline, CDR1 is SGHRS, CDR2 YFSETQ. V shed 0 bases and J 4 bases; nucleotides not matched to a gene: 5. CDR3 protein: CASSLVQGASGNTIYF. CDR3 bases: TGCGCCAGCAGCTTGGTACAGGGGGCTTCCGGAAACACCATATATTTT.

This clone appeared a single time. The gene calls are TRBV5-4 and TRBJ2-1, with 11 nucleotides matching TRBD2. The V and J ends lost 4 bases and 10 bases, in that order; junction bases with no gene match: 10. The CDR3 is made up of 15 amino acids. Germline V gene lookup returns CDR1 SGHNT and CDR2 YYREEE (reference sequence). The CDR3 DNA follows: TGTGCCAGCAGCCTAGCGGGAGGCTTCAGGGGGGAGCAGTTCTTC. It specifies CASSLAGGFRGEQFF.

The chain carries TRBV30 and TRBJ2-2, with TRBD1 identical over 12 bases. V gave up 7 bases and J gave up 7 bases; unmatched junction bases: 10. Germline V gives CDR1 GTSNPN, CDR2 SVGIG (reference sequence). This CDR3 has 15 residues. CDR3 nucleotides: TGTGCCTCCGATCGGGACAGGGGGCTGGACGGGGAGCTGTTTTTT. Amino acid sequence: CASDRDRGLDGELFF.

CDR3 in DNA: TGTGCCAGCAGCTTAGGCAGTCTTCAGGGTACGCAGTATTTT. Its protein is CASSLGSLQGTQYF. V and J are TRBV4-2 and TRBJ2-3, with a tentative D call TRBD1 (5 bases). This CDR3 region has 14 residues. The V gene lost 5 bases and the J gene lost 8 bases, with 17 bases spanning the gap. CDR1 and CDR2 (germline): LGHNA, YNFKEQ.